This TCR beta chain comes out of a study of cytomegalovirus exposure and HLA in healthy donors. Use of 60 Vbeta and 13 Jbeta primers characterized the PCR. The method was immunoSEQ multiplex PCR; TCRdb's version includes in-frame clones alone and lacks a portion of them. The sample carries approximately 140,000 clones, 79% recorded once. V was cut by 5 bases and J by 6 bases, with 19 bases left in between. In germline, CDR1 is MDHEN, CDR2 SYDVKM. The length of the CDR3 is 15 residues. Specimen: PBMCs. The clonotype originates from a man in his forties or fifties in good health and CMV-seropositive. The V gene is TRBV28, the J gene TRBJ1-2; D gene unclear. In DNA, the CDR3 is TGTGCCAGCAGTCCTACGATAGAGGGTTCGGATGGCTACACCTTC. Translating it yields CASSPTIEGSDGYTF.